This passage covers 13 T cell receptor beta chains from one sample sequenced in a study of CD8+CD57+ T cells in acquired aplastic anemia. Sequenced patients had shown CD8+CD57+ cell expansion by flow cytometry. The study profiled TCR beta VDJ and CDR3 using genomic DNA as template. TCRdb itself ran the reads through MiXCR, one entry per CDR3 protein. The sample holds 170,000 or so distinct CDR3 sequences; roughly three fifths are singletons and the top ten take about two fifths. Sequences were obtained from sorted CD4+, CD8+, or CD8+CD57+ T cells (not recorded which) from PBMCs. All receptors come from a human donor with aplastic anemia.

The rearrangement uses TRBV19 and TRBJ2-1; possible D gene TRBD1, 6 bases. The CDR3 sequence is 14 residues long. Germline V gene sequence: CDR1 LNHDA, CDR2 SQIVND (reference sequence). Trimming left V 1 base short and J 2 bases short, with 6 bases between. The CDR3 nucleotides read TGTGCCAGTAGTATAGGGACAGCCTACAATGAGCAGTTCTTC. Encoded protein: CASSIGTAYNEQFF.

The J gene is TRBJ2-1, the V gene TRBV2; 11 bases align to TRBD2. V shed 7 bases and J 4 bases; nucleotides not matched to a gene: 6. CDR1 SNHLY and CDR2 FYNNEI come from the germline V gene. The CDR3 is made up of 15 amino acids. CDR3: CASTRRLAGYNEQFF. Written as DNA, the CDR3 is TGTGCCAGCACCCGTCGACTAGCGGGATACAATGAGCAGTTCTTC.

The CDR3 loop is CSGGTGRQGGYTF. For the CDR3, the DNA is TGCAGCGGCGGGACAGGGAGGCAAGGTGGCTACACCTTC. V gene TRBV29-1 combines with J gene TRBJ1-2; TRBD1 matches at 9 bases. The CDR3 has 13 residues. The germline V gene encodes CDR1 SQVTM and CDR2 ANQGSEA. V lost 7 bases, J lost 7 bases, and 10 bases stayed unmatched.

J is TRBJ2-1 and V is TRBV10-2; unclear D gene. V was trimmed by 7 bases and J by 9 bases, leaving 10 bases between them. CDR1 is WSHSY, CDR2 SAAADI, per germline. The CDR3 sequence is 11 residues long. The CDR3 protein is CASTASSEQFF. The CDR3 nucleotides read TGCGCCAGCACCGCTTCCAGTGAGCAGTTCTTC.

The chain combines TRBV20-1 with TRBJ2-7; D perhaps matches TRBD1 (6 bases). The V gene's germline CDR1 is DFQATT and CDR2 SNEGSKA (reference sequence). CDR3 length: 16 residues. Trimming cost V 6 bases and J 0 bases, with 21 bases left between them. CDR3 protein: CSASRIRDTRSYEQYF. Here the CDR3 DNA reads TGCAGTGCGTCCAGAATCCGGGACACTCGCTCCTACGAGCAGTACTTC.

This clonotype was seen more than once but under ten times. This chain links TRBV20-1 with TRBJ2-3; 11 nucleotides line up with TRBD2. Germline-derived CDR1 and CDR2 are DFQATT and SNEGSKA (reference sequence). This CDR3 has 15 residues. Trimming at V came to 0 bases and at J to 11 bases, leaving 10 bases not matched to a gene. The CDR3 region has the DNA TGCAGTGCTAGAGAGGGGACTAGCGGCTCCTACGAGCAGTATTTT. Encoded protein: CSAREGTSGSYEQYF.

CDR3 sequence reads: CASTWGQGVNEQFF. CDR3 bases: TGTGCCAGCACCTGGGGACAGGGGGTGAATGAGCAGTTCTTC. The chain recombines TRBV27 with TRBJ2-1; 11 positions match TRBD1. With V trimmed by 7 bases and J by 7 bases, 6 bases remained unmatched. The CDR3 contains 14 residues. Germline V CDR1 and CDR2: MNHEY, SMNVEV (reference sequence).

This clonotype has a single count. The V gene is TRBV7-3, the J gene TRBJ2-6; D is ambiguous. The CDR3 length is 15 residues. Trimming removed 1 base at V and 2 bases at J, with 6 bases between. Germline CDR1 is SGHTA and CDR2 is FQGTGA. The CDR3 coding sequence is TGTGCCAGCAGCTTAAAGTCCGCTGGGGCCAACGTCCTGACTTTC. Protein sequence: CASSLKSAGANVLTF.

The V call is TRBV2, the J call TRBJ1-6; D is unclear. Trimming pared 6 bases from V and 6 bases from J, leaving 12 bases between. This CDR3 has 14 residues. Germline lookup yields CDR1 SNHLY and CDR2 FYNNEI. The CDR3 here is CASRPDTGNSPLHF. Here the CDR3 DNA reads TGTGCCAGCAGACCCGACACGGGTAATTCACCCCTCCACTTT. The variable domain in full, with the rest retrieved from reference TRBV2 and TRBJ1-6, is EPEVTQTPSHQVTQMGQEVILRCVPISNHLYFYWYRQILGQKVEFLVSFYNNEISEKSEIFDDQFSVERPDGSNFTLKIRSTKLEDSAMYFCASRPDTGNSPLHFGNGTRLTVT.

This clonotype was seen only once. The chain recombines TRBV20-1 with TRBJ1-5, with 7 nucleotides matching TRBD1. This CDR3 is 16 amino acids long. V gave up 6 bases and J gave up 2 bases; unmatched junction bases: 13. In germline, CDR1 is DFQATT, CDR2 SNEGSKA (reference sequence). The CDR3 spells CSADSTGTARNQPQHF. Written as DNA, the CDR3 is TGCAGTGCAGATTCAACCGGGACAGCTCGCAATCAGCCCCAGCATTTT.

This clonotype was seen a single time. J is TRBJ1-6 and V is TRBV18, with 9 bases identical to TRBD1. The V gene end was trimmed by 2 bases and the J gene end by 9 bases; junction bases not matched to a gene: 8. The CDR3 sequence is 16 residues long. Germline V gene sequence: CDR1 KGHSH, CDR2 LQKENI. Here the CDR3 DNA reads TGTGCCAGCTCACCAACGTCGGGACAGGGTATTTCACCCCTCCACTTT. This sequence encodes CASSPTSGQGISPLHF.

This clonotype has ten or more counts. The V call is TRBV5-6, the J call TRBJ1-1, with a weak D call TRBD1 (6 bases). The CDR3 extends over 13 amino acids. V was cut by 0 bases and J by 4 bases, with 7 bases left in between. Germline CDR1 is SGHDT and CDR2 is YYEEEE. The CDR3 is CASSLEGVTEAFF. The CDR3 region has the DNA TGTGCCAGCAGCTTGGAGGGGGTCACTGAAGCTTTCTTT.

This chain connects TRBV7-6 to TRBJ2-2, with D unclear. This CDR3 is 13 amino acids long. Trimming stripped 5 bases from V and 5 bases from J, with 9 bases between. Germline V gives CDR1 SGHVS, CDR2 FNYEAQ. DNA for the CDR3: TGTGCCAGCAGCCAGACCTTGACCGGGGAGCTGTTTTTT. Its protein product is CASSQTLTGELFF.